This note documents a single TCR beta chain sequence. Trimming took 4 bases from V and 0 from J, leaving 13 bases between them. The CDR3 sequence is 15 residues long. The germline V gene encodes CDR1 LNHDA and CDR2 SQIVND (reference sequence). The data derive from a study of blood T cell repertoires in COVID-19. About the study: The study drew acute and convalescent COVID-19 samples from the United States, Italy and Spain. Sources were T cells, B-cell-depleted T cells, or PBMCs; the material itself was cDNA or gDNA.

In the original analysis: How many nucleated cells were present was estimated from reference gene primer amplification. TCRdb's copy holds only in-frame clones and misses some; the assay was immunoSEQ multiplex PCR. V and J calls and clone size are given by that table; D and trimming were obtained from the DNA. Counted here are about 83,000 clones, roughly 84% occurring once; the ten biggest clones make up about 20%. This receptor was obtained from a woman aged 80 or older in a cohort sampled during active or convalescent COVID-19. The gene calls are TRBV19 and TRBJ2-7, with a tentative D call TRBD1 (5 bases). The sequenced sample consisted of peripheral blood. CDR3 DNA: TGTGCCAGTAGTAGGTCTAGGGGCGTCTCCTACGAGCAGTACTTC. It encodes CASSRSRGVSYEQYF.